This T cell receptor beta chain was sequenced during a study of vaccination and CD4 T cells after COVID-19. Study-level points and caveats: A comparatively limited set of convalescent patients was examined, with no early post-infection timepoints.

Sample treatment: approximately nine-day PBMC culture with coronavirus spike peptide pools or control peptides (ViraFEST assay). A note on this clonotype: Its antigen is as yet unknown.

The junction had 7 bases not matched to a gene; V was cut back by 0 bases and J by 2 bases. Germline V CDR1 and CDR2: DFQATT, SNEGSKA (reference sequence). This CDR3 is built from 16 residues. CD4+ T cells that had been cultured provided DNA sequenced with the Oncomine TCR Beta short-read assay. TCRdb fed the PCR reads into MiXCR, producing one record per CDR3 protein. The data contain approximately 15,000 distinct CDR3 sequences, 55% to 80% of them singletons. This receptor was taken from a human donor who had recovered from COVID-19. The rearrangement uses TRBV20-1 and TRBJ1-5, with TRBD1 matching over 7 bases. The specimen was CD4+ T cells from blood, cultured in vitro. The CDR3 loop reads CSARDLKGTGNQPQHF. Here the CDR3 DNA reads TGCAGTGCTAGAGATCTTAAGGGGACAGGCAATCAGCCCCAGCATTTT.